This TCR beta chain originates from a study of shared clonotypes between healthy human individuals. Looked up from germline, CDR1 is SEHNR and CDR2 is FQNEAQ (reference sequence). This CDR3 is 13 amino acids long. Trimming took off 5 bases at V and 2 bases at J, with 7 bases between the two ends. Genomic DNA from each subset was divided evenly over several immunoSEQ plates. As processed by the authors: Junction-only sequences without quality scores came from ImmunoSEQ, so filtering differed. Method: immunoSEQ multiplex PCR; TCRdb's copy keeps in-frame clones and lacks some. Clonal size and the V and J genes are those of that table, whereas D and trimming came from the DNA. Of around 500,000 clones in the sample, approximately 82% are singletons; the top ten hold 12%.

The specimen was PBMCs. The chain combines TRBV7-9 with TRBJ1-3; D is uncertain. This TCR was sampled from a woman in her thirties or forties in good health. Some clones in this sample may be carry-over from other donors' samples. This CDR3 is CASSPSAGNTIYF. CDR3 coding DNA: TGTGCCAGCAGCCCCTCAGCTGGAAACACCATATATTTT.